One and the same sample provided the 18 T cell receptor beta chains below, sequenced in a study of OX40 agonist ivuxolimab in advanced cancers. Sequencing used immunoSEQ multiplex PCR; TCRdb keeps in-frame clones, though not all of them. This sample has some 60,000 clones, with 85% found just once. This specimen consisted of CD4+ or CD8+ T cells sorted from blood, obtained in a trial of the OX40 agonist ivuxolimab. The receptors come from an adult with an advanced solid tumor such as melanoma, head and neck, liver or kidney cancer.

The chain recombines TRBV7-2 with TRBJ1-2; no definite D call. Trimming stripped 2 bases from V and 0 bases from J, with 10 bases between. From germline, CDR1 is SGHTA and CDR2 FQGNSA. The CDR3 loop spans 15 amino acids. The CDR3 sequence: CASSLSSRTNYGYTF. For the CDR3, the DNA is TGTGCCAGCAGCTTAAGTAGTCGGACTAACTATGGCTACACCTTC.

The chain recombines TRBV10-2 with TRBJ2-7; tentatively, D is TRBD2 (6 bases). Trimming removed 2 bases at V and 2 bases at J, with 10 bases between. Germline V CDR1 and CDR2: WSHSY, SAAADI. The CDR3 covers 14 residues. As DNA, the CDR3 is TGCGCCAGCAGTGAGACTAGCTTCCCCTACGAGCAGTACTTC. Translation: CASSETSFPYEQYF.

This rearrangement joins TRBV4-1 to TRBJ1-3; tentatively, D is TRBD1 (5 bases). The CDR3 runs 17 residues. The germline V gene has CDR1 MGHRA and CDR2 YSYEKL. V lost 0 bases, J lost 0 bases, and 12 bases lay in between. The CDR3 sequence: CASSQEIGQSSGNTIYF. CDR3 DNA: TGCGCCAGCAGCCAAGAAATAGGACAAAGCTCTGGAAACACCATATATTTT.

V usage is TRBV5-1 and J usage is TRBJ2-5; D is undetermined. The germline CDR1 and CDR2 sequences are SGHRS and YFSETQ. The V and J ends lost 5 bases and 2 bases respectively, with 4 bases between them. The CDR3 loop spans 11 amino acids. The CDR3 region is CASREQETQYF. CDR3 sequence (DNA): TGCGCCAGCAGGGAGCAAGAGACCCAGTACTTC.

V is TRBV7-9 and J is TRBJ1-1; no clear D gene. V lost 3 bases and J 0 bases, leaving 5 bases between the germline ends. Germline assignment: CDR1 SEHNR and CDR2 FQNEAQ (reference sequence). The CDR3 has 13 residues. CDR3 DNA: TGTGCCAGCAGCTTTGATATGAACACTGAAGCTTTCTTT. This sequence encodes CASSFDMNTEAFF.

This clone was seen more than once but under ten times. This rearrangement joins TRBV4-1 to TRBJ2-5, with 7 bases lining up with TRBD2. This CDR3 is 15 amino acids long. Per germline, CDR1 MGHRA and CDR2 YSYEKL. The trim removed 1 base at V and 2 bases at J, leaving 4 bases unmatched. DNA of the CDR3: TGCGCCAGCAGCCAAGGGTTCGGGGGGCAAGAGACCCAGTACTTC. It encodes CASSQGFGGQETQYF.

The genes are TRBV18 and TRBJ2-5, with a weak D call TRBD1 (6 bases). CDR1 and CDR2 from the germline V gene are KGHSH and LQKENI. There are 15 residues in the CDR3. V gave up 4 bases and J gave up 4 bases, with 16 bases separating them. The CDR3 sequence is CASSRNREERETQYF. The CDR3 bases are TGTGCCAGCTCACGTAACAGGGAAGAAAGAGAGACCCAGTACTTC.

J is TRBJ2-3 and V is TRBV30; D possibly corresponds to TRBD1 (6 bases). V lost 4 bases to trimming and J lost 2 bases, with 19 bases between them. CDR3 length equals 16 residues. Germline CDR1 reads GTSNPN; CDR2 reads SVGIG (reference sequence). The CDR3 DNA follows: TGTGCCTGGAACCTGGATGGGATGGGGGCCACAGATACGCAGTATTTT. Amino acid sequence: CAWNLDGMGATDTQYF.

The CDR3 sequence: CASSYEGQMNTEAFF. For the CDR3, the DNA is TGTGCCAGCAGTTACGAGGGACAAATGAACACTGAAGCTTTCTTT. This chain connects TRBV6-6 to TRBJ1-1; D might be TRBD1 (6 bases). This CDR3 is 15 amino acids long. Germline values: CDR1 MNHNY, CDR2 SVGAGI (reference sequence). Between the trimmed V and J ends, which lost 2 bases and 0 bases, there was a span of 10 bases.

The rearrangement uses TRBV7-3 and TRBJ2-7; 7 bases are a match to TRBD1. The germline CDR1 and CDR2 sequences are SGHTA and FQGTGA. V was pared by 5 bases and J by 5 bases, with 9 bases of the junction left unmatched. CDR3 size: 14 residues. CDR3 residues: CASSPRDRSDEQYF. The CDR3 DNA is TGTGCCAGCAGCCCCAGGGACAGAAGCGACGAGCAGTACTTC.

The V and J genes are TRBV7-9 and TRBJ1-5; weak D call: TRBD1 (6 bases). The CDR3 is 14 residues long. The germline CDR1 and CDR2 sequences are SEHNR and FQNEAQ (reference sequence). The germline V and J ends were trimmed by 5 bases and 3 bases, with 11 bases remaining between them. CDR3 coding DNA: TGTGCCAGCAGCCCTAGGACAGTCAATCAGCCCCAGCATTTT. It specifies CASSPRTVNQPQHF.

The genes are TRBV28 and TRBJ2-1, with 9 bases matching TRBD2. The CDR3 loop spans 15 amino acids. J was trimmed by 3 bases and V by 7 bases; bases with no gene match: 7. Germline V gene data show CDR1 as MDHEN and CDR2 as SYDVKM. The CDR3 spells CASIPSSGDYNEQFF. The CDR3 nucleotides read TGTGCCAGCATCCCTTCTAGCGGGGACTACAATGAGCAGTTCTTC. The whole variable domain, remainder taken from reference TRBV28 and TRBJ2-1, is DVKVTQSSRYLVKRTGEKVFLECVQDMDHENMFWYRQDPGLGLRLIYFSYDVKMKEKGDIPEGYSVSREKKERFSLILESASTNQTSMYLCASIPSSGDYNEQFFGPGTRLTVL.

This chain links TRBV4-1 with TRBJ2-5; TRBD1 or TRBD2 may be the D gene (6 bases each). The CDR3 runs to 13 residues. Trimming stripped 2 bases from V and 5 bases from J, with 9 bases between. Germline V gene sequence: CDR1 MGHRA, CDR2 YSYEKL. The CDR3 nucleotides read TGCGCCAGCAGCCAATGGAGGGGGGAGACCCAGTACTTC. Its translation is CASSQWRGETQYF.

The chain combines TRBV27 with TRBJ1-5, with D possibly matching TRBD1 (5 bases). V shed 3 bases and J shed 3 bases, with 15 bases lying between them. CDR1 is MNHEY and CDR2 is SMNVEV in the germline V gene (reference sequence). This CDR3 comprises 16 residues. CDR3 sequence (DNA): TGTGCCAGCAGTTTTACCTCTTCGGGGGACAATCAGCCCCAGCATTTT. It codes for CASSFTSSGDNQPQHF.

The gene calls are TRBV5-5 and TRBJ1-5; a possible D gene is TRBD1 (5 bases). Trimming pared 4 bases from V and 5 bases from J, leaving 10 bases between. The germline V gene encodes CDR1 SGHKS and CDR2 YYEKEE (reference sequence). This CDR3 has 13 amino acids. The CDR3 bases are TGTGCCAGCAGCGGGGGTTCGGATCAGCCCCAGCATTTT. Translation: CASSGGSDQPQHF.

As to this clone: At the DNA level, this CDR3 is encoded by other sequences in the same sample as well. CDR3 sequence reads: CASSIRTGSYGYTF. As DNA, the CDR3 is TGTGCCAGCAGCATCCGGACAGGATCCTATGGCTACACCTTC. The J gene is TRBJ1-2, the V gene TRBV2, with 7 bases matching TRBD1. V was pared by 6 bases and J by 4 bases, with 8 bases of the junction left unmatched. The germline V gene encodes CDR1 SNHLY and CDR2 FYNNEI. This CDR3 is built from 14 residues.

The chain recombines TRBV7-8 with TRBJ2-5; TRBD1 matches at 9 bases. CDR1 is SGHVS, CDR2 FQNEAQ, per germline. This CDR3 is built from 14 residues. With 3 bases clipped from V and 5 bases from J, the junction kept 4 bases outside the gene matches. CDR3 nucleotides: TGTGCCAGCAGCTTGGGACAGGGATGGGAGACCCAGTACTTC. As protein: CASSLGQGWETQYF.

This clone was found once. The chain uses TRBV14 and TRBJ1-4, with D possibly being TRBD1 (5 bases). Germline loops: CDR1 SGHDN, CDR2 FVKESK. Trimming left V 4 bases short and J 10 bases short, with 19 bases between. CDR3 size: 15 residues. Here the CDR3 DNA reads TGTGCCAGCAGCCCCCGCGGGACGCTGGCGGGAAAACTGTTTTTT. The encoded protein is CASSPRGTLAGKLFF.